One and the same sample provided the 8 T cell receptor beta chains below, sequenced in a study of cytomegalovirus exposure and HLA in healthy donors. Primers included in the PCR were 60 Vbeta and 13 Jbeta primers. Clones were read by immunoSEQ multiplex PCR, and TCRdb kept only the in-frame ones, dropping some. The table includes around 37,000 clones, around 69% detected once. Sequenced: PBMCs. The receptors were sampled from a man younger than 45 in good health and CMV-seronegative.

This clone showed up just a few times. The chain employs TRBV14 and TRBJ1-1; D is possibly TRBD1 (6 bases). There are 14 residues in the CDR3. Germline V CDR1 and CDR2: SGHDN, FVKESK. V lost 6 bases to trimming and J lost 1 base, with 12 bases between them. Here the CDR3 DNA reads TGTGCCAGCAGAGGCAGGGGCCCGAACACTGAAGCTTTCTTT. The encoded protein is CASRGRGPNTEAFF.

In its sample, this clone was seen once. The rearrangement uses TRBV6-5 and TRBJ2-3; a weak D match, TRBD2 (5 bases). The CDR3 extends over 15 amino acids. The ends were cut back, 2 bases at V and 2 bases at J, with 11 bases in the middle. Germline V gene lookup returns CDR1 MNHEY and CDR2 SVGAGI. The CDR3 DNA reads as TGTGCCAGCAGTTACACGGGGAGACCCACAGATACGCAGTATTTT. Its protein is CASSYTGRPTDTQYF.

About this clone itself: The same CDR3 is also encoded by other DNA sequences in this sample. The V call is TRBV30, the J call TRBJ2-3; 10 bases are shared with TRBD2. The CDR3 is 16 amino acids. V shed 0 bases and J 2 bases; nucleotides not matched to a gene: 5. Germline V CDR1 and CDR2: GTSNPN, SVGIG (reference sequence). The CDR3, as DNA: TGTGCCTGGAGTGTACGAGGACTAGCGGCCACAGATACGCAGTATTTT. It encodes CAWSVRGLAATDTQYF.

The chain recombines TRBV27 with TRBJ2-7; 7 nucleotides align to TRBD2. The length of the CDR3 is 15 residues. With 2 bases clipped from V and 2 bases from J, the junction kept 6 bases outside the gene matches. CDR1 is MNHEY and CDR2 is SMNVEV in the germline V gene (reference sequence). CDR3 nucleotide sequence: TGTGCCAGCAGTTTAACTAGCGCGTTAACCTACGAGCAGTACTTC. It codes for CASSLTSALTYEQYF.

V and J are TRBV7-2 and TRBJ1-6; possibly TRBD1 for D (6 bases). The CDR3 length is 18 residues. The V gene lost 5 bases and the J gene lost 5 bases, with 22 bases spanning the gap. In germline, CDR1 is SGHTA, CDR2 FQGNSA. CDR3 sequence reads: CASSPGPGRQEHNSPLHF. CDR3 nucleotide sequence: TGTGCCAGCAGCCCCGGTCCCGGCCGACAGGAACATAATTCACCCCTCCACTTT.

The chain carries TRBV19 and TRBJ2-2; 7 bases fit TRBD1. The V gene end was trimmed by 10 bases and the J gene end by 4 bases; junction bases not matched to a gene: 12. The CDR3 spans 15 residues. Germline-derived CDR1 and CDR2 are LNHDA and SQIVND (reference sequence). CDR3 region: CATKSRGNPTGELFF. In DNA, the CDR3 is TGTGCCACTAAAAGCAGGGGGAATCCCACCGGGGAGCTGTTTTTT.

The chain has TRBV12-5 and TRBJ2-2; 8 positions agree with TRBD1. The germline V gene encodes CDR1 LGHNT and CDR2 FRNRAP. The CDR3 length is 15 residues. Germline trimming cut 1 base from V and 4 bases from J; bases unmatched to any gene: 2. For the CDR3, the DNA is TGTGCTAGTGGTTTGGGACAGGGGTCCACCGGGGAGCTGTTTTTT. Translated, it gives CASGLGQGSTGELFF.

Note on this clone: The same CDR3 also results from other DNA sequences found in this sample. This rearrangement joins TRBV18 to TRBJ2-7, with 10 nucleotides matching TRBD1. This CDR3 comprises 14 residues. The junction had 0 bases not matched to a gene; V was cut back by 4 bases and J by 0 bases. Germline CDR1 and CDR2: KGHSH and LQKENI. The CDR3 bases are TGTGCCAGCTCACGGGACAGGGGCTCCTACGAGCAGTACTTC. Translating gives CASSRDRGSYEQYF. Supplemented by reference TRBV18 and TRBJ2-7, the full variable domain reads NAGVMQNPRHLVRRRGQEARLRCSPMKGHSHVYWYRQLPEEGLKFMVYLQKENIIDESGMPKERFSAEFPKEGPSILRIQQVVRGDSAAYFCASSRDRGSYEQYFGPGTRLTVT.